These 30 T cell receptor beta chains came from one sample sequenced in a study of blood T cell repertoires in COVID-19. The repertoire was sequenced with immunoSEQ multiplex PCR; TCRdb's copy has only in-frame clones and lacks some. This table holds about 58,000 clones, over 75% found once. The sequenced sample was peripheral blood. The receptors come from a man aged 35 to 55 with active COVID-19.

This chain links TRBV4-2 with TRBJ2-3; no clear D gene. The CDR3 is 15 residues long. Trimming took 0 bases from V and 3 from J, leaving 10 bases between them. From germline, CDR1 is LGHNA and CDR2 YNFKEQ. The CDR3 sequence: CASSQDVRITDTQYF. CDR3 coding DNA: TGTGCCAGCAGCCAAGATGTGAGGATTACAGATACGCAGTATTTT.

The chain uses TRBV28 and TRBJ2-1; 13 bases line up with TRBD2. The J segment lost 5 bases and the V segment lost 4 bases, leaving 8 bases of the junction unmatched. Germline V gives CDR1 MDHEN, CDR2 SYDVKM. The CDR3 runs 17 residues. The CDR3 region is CASSSNPGTSGNNEQFF. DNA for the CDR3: TGTGCCAGCAGTTCAAATCCCGGGACTAGCGGGAACAATGAGCAGTTCTTC. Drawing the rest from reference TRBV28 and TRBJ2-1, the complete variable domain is DVKVTQSSRYLVKRTGEKVFLECVQDMDHENMFWYRQDPGLGLRLIYFSYDVKMKEKGDIPEGYSVSREKKERFSLILESASTNQTSMYLCASSSNPGTSGNNEQFFGPGTRLTVL.

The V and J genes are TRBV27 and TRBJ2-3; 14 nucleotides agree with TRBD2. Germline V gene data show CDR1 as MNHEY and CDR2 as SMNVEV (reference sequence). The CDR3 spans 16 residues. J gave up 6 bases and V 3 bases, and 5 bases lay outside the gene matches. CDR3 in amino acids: CASSFRLAGGVDTQYF. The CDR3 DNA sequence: TGTGCCAGCAGTTTCAGACTAGCGGGAGGGGTGGATACGCAGTATTTT.

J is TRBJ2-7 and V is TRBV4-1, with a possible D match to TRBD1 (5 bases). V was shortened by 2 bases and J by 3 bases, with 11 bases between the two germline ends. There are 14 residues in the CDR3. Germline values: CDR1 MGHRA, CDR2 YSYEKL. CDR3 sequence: CASSQLGADYEQYF. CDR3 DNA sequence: TGCGCCAGCAGCCAACTAGGGGCTGACTACGAGCAGTACTTC.

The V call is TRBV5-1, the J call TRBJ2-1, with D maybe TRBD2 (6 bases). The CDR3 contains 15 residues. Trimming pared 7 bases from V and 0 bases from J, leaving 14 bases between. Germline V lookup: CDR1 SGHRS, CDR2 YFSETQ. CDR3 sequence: CASSAGLLSYNEQFF. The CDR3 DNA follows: TGCGCCAGCTCCGCGGGACTCCTCTCCTACAATGAGCAGTTCTTC.

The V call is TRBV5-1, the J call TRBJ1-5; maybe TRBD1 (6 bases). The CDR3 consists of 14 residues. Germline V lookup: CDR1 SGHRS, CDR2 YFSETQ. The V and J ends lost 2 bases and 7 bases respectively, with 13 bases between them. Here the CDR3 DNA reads TGCGCCAGCAGCTTCCTGGGGCAGGGGCAGCCCCAGCATTTT. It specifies CASSFLGQGQPQHF.

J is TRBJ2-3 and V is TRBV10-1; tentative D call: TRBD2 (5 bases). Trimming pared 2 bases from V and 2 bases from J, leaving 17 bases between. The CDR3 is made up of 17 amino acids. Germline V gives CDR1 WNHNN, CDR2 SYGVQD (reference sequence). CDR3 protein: CASSEGRGNSPTDTQYF. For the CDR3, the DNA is TGCGCCAGCAGTGAGGGTAGAGGGAACTCCCCCACAGATACGCAGTATTTT.

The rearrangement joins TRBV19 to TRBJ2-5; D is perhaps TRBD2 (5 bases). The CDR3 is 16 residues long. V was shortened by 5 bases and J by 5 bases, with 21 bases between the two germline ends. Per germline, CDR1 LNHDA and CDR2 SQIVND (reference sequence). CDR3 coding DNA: TGTGCCAGTAGTCCTCAGGACTCCAAAGGATGGGAGACCCAGTACTTC. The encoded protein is CASSPQDSKGWETQYF. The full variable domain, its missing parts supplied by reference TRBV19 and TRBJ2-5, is DGGITQSPKYLFRKEGQNVTLSCEQNLNHDAMYWYRQDPGQGLRLIYYSQIVNDFQKGDIAEGYSVSREKKESFPLTVTSAQKNPTAFYLCASSPQDSKGWETQYFGPGTRLLVL.

The CDR3 sequence: CASSLTGQGASSEAFF. As DNA, the CDR3 is TGCGCCAGCAGCCTCACAGGACAGGGGGCTAGTAGTGAAGCTTTCTTT. This chain uses TRBV4-1 with TRBJ1-1; 11 bases match TRBD1. This CDR3 contains 16 residues. Looked up from germline, CDR1 is MGHRA and CDR2 is YSYEKL. V shed 4 bases, J shed 7 bases, and the junction held 11 bases outside the gene matches.

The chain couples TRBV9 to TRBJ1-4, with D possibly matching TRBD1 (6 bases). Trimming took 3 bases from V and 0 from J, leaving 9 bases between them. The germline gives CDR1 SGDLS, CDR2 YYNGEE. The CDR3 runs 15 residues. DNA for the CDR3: TGTGCCAGCAGCGAGACAGGTTCAACTAATGAAAAACTGTTTTTT. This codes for CASSETGSTNEKLFF.

This CDR3 reads CAIGGTRAGEQYF. The CDR3 nucleotides are TGTGCCATCGGCGGGACTAGGGCCGGCGAGCAGTACTTC. The chain links TRBV10-3 to TRBJ2-7; 8 positions match TRBD2. CDR3 length: 13 residues. Germline V gene data show CDR1 as ENHRY and CDR2 as SYGVKD. J gave up 6 bases and V 8 bases, and 9 bases lay outside the gene matches.

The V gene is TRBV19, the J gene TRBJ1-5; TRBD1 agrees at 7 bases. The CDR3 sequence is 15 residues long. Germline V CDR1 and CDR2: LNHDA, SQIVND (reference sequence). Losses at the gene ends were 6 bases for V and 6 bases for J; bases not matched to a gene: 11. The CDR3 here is CASRTGYRGGQPQHF. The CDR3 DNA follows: TGTGCCAGTAGGACAGGGTACCGGGGTGGTCAGCCCCAGCATTTT.

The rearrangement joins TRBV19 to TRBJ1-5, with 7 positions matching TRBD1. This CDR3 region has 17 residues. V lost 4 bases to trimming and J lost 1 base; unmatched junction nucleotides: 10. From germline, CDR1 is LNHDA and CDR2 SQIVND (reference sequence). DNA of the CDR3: TGTGCCAGTAGTACCCCTCTGGAGGGGGCAAGCAATCAGCCCCAGCATTTT. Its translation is CASSTPLEGASNQPQHF.

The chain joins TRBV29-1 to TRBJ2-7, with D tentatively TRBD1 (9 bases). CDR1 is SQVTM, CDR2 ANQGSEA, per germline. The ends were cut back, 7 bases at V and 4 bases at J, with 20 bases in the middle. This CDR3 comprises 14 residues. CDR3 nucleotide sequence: TGCAGCGCCGGGGGGGGACAGGGTGATTACGAGCAGTACTTC. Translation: CSAGGGQGDYEQYF.

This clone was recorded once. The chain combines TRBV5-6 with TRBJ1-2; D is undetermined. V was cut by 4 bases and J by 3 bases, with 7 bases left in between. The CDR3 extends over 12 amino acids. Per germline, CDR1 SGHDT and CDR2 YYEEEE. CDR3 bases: TGTGCCAGCAGCGAGGGATACTATGGCTACACCTTC. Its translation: CASSEGYYGYTF.

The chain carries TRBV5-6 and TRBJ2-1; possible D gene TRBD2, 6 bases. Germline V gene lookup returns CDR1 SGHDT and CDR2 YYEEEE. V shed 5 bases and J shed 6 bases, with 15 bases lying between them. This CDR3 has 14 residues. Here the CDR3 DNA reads TGTGCCAGCAGTCTCCGACTAGTTTCCAATGAGCAGTTCTTC. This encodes CASSLRLVSNEQFF.

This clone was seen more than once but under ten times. The CDR3 spells CAWSAGQSSGNTIYF. The CDR3 DNA is TGTGCCTGGAGTGCGGGACAGAGCTCTGGAAACACCATATATTTT. The V and J genes are TRBV30 and TRBJ1-3; TRBD1 matches 7 bases. Unmatched junction bases numbered 3, after V lost 1 base and J lost 0 bases. The CDR3 loop spans 15 amino acids. Germline loops: CDR1 GTSNPN, CDR2 SVGIG (reference sequence).

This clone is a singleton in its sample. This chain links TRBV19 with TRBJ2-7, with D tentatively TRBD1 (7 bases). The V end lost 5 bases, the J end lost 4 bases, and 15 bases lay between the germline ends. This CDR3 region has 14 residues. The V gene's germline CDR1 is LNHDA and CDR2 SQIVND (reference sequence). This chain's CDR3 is CASSERTGGYEQYF. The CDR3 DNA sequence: TGTGCCAGTAGTGAGCGGACAGGAGGGTACGAGCAGTACTTC.

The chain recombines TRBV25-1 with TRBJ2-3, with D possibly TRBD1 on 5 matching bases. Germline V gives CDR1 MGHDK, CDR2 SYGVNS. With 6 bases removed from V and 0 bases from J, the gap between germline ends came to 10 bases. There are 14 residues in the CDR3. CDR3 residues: CASRDTGSTDTQYF. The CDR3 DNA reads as TGTGCCAGCAGGGACACTGGAAGCACAGATACGCAGTATTTT.

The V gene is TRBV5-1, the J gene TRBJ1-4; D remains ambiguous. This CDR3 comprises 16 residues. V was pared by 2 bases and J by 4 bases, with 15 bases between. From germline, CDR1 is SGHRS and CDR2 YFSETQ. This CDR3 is CASSFKFGQYNEKLFF. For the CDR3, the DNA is TGCGCCAGCAGCTTTAAGTTTGGGCAGTATAATGAAAAACTGTTTTTT. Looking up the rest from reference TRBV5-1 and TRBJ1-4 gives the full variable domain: KAGVTQTPRYLIKTRGQQVTLSCSPISGHRSVSWYQQTPGQGLQFLFEYFSETQRNKGNFPGRFSGRQFSNSRSEMNVSTLELGDSALYLCASSFKFGQYNEKLFFGSGTQLSVL.

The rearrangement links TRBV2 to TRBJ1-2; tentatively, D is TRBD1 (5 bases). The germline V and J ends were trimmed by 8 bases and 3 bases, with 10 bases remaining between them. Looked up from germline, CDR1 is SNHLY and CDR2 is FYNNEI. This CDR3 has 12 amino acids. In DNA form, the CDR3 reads TGTGCCAGCCGAAGGGGCGACTATGGCTACACCTTC. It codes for CASRRGDYGYTF.

The CDR3 reads CASSSGQGRNNEQFF. CDR3 DNA: TGTGCCAGCAGTTCAGGACAGGGGCGGAACAATGAGCAGTTCTTC. This rearrangement joins TRBV6-5 to TRBJ2-1, with 9 positions matching TRBD1. CDR1 and CDR2 (germline): MNHEY, SVGAGI. The CDR3 runs 15 residues. V shed 4 bases, J shed 5 bases, and the junction held 6 bases outside the gene matches.

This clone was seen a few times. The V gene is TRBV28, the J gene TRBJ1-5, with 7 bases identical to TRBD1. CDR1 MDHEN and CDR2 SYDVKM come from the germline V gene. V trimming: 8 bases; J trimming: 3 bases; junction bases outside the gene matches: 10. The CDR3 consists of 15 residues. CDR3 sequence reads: CASRLGGQLNQPQHF. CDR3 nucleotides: TGTGCCAGCCGCCTTGGGGGACAGCTCAATCAGCCCCAGCATTTT.

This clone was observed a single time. CDR3 DNA sequence: TGTGCCGGACGGACAGGGGGCTTCGAAAAACTGTTTTTT. Its translation: CAGRTGGFEKLFF. The chain joins TRBV6-5 to TRBJ1-4; 11 bases map to TRBD1. This CDR3 spans 13 amino acids. Germline CDR1 is MNHEY and CDR2 is SVGAGI. V lost 11 bases and J lost 8; bases outside the gene matches: 7.

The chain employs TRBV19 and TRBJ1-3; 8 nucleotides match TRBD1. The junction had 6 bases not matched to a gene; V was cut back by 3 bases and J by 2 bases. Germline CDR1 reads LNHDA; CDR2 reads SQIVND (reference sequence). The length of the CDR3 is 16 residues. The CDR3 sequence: CASSIFSTGAGNTIYF. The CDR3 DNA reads TGTGCCAGTAGTATCTTCTCGACAGGGGCTGGAAACACCATATATTTT.

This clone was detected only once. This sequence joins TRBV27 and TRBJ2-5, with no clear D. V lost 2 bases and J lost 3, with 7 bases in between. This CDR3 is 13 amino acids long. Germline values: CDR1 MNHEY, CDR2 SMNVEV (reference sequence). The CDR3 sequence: CASSLTQKETQYF. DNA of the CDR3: TGTGCCAGCAGTTTAACACAGAAAGAGACCCAGTACTTC.

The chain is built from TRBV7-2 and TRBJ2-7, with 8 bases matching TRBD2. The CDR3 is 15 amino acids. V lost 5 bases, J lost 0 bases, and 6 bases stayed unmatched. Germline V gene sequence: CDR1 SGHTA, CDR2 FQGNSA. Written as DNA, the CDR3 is TGTGCCAGCAGCCCCGGGGGGGCGAGCTCCTACGAGCAGTACTTC. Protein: CASSPGGASSYEQYF.

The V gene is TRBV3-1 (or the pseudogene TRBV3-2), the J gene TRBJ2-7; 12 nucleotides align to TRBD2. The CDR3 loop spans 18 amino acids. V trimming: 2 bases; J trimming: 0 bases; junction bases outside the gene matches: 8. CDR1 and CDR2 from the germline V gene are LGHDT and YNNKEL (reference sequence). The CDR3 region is CASSQYLAGGPGSYEQYF. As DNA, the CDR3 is TGTGCCAGCAGCCAATATCTAGCGGGAGGGCCGGGCTCCTACGAGCAGTACTTC.

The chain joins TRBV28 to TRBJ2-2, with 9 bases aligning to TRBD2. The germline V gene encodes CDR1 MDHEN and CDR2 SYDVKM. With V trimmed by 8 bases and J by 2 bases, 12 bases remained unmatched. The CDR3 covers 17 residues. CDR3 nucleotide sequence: TGTGCCAGCGGACGTACAAAAGCGGGAGGCAACACCGGGGAGCTGTTTTTT. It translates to CASGRTKAGGNTGELFF.

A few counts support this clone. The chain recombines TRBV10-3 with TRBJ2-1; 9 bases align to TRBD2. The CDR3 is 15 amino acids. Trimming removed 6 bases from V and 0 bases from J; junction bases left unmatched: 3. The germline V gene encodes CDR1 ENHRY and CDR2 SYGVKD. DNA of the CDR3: TGTGCCATCAGGGGTAGCGGGAGCTCCTACAATGAGCAGTTCTTC. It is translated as CAIRGSGSSYNEQFF.